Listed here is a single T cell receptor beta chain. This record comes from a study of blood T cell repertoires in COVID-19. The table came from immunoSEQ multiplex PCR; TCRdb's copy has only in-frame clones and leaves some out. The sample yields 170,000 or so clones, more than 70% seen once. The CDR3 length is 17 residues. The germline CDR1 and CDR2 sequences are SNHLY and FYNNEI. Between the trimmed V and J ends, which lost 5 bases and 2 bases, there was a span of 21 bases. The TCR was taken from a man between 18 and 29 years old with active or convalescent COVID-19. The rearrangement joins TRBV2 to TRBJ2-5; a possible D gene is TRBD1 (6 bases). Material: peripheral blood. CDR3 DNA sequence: TGTGCCAGCAGTTTCCGCCCATTCCGGGACAAACAAGAGACCCAGTACTTC. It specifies CASSFRPFRDKQETQYF.